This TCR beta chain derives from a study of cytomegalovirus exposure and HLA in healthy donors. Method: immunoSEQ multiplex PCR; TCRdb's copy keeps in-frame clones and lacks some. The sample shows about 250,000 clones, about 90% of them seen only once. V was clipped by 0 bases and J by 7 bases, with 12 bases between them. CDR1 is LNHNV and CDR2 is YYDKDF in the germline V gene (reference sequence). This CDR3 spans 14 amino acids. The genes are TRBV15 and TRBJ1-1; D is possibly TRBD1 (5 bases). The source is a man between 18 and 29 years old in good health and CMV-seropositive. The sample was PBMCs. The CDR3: CATSRDQGWGEAFF. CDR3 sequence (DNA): TGTGCCACCAGCAGAGATCAGGGATGGGGTGAAGCTTTCTTT.